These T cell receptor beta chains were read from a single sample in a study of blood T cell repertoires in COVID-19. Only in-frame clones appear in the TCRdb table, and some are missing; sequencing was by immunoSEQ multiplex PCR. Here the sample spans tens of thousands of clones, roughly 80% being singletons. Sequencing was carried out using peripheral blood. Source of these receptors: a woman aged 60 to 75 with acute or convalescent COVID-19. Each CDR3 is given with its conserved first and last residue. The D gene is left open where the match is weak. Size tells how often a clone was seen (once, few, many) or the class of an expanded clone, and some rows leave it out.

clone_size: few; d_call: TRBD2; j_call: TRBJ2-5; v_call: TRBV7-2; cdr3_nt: TGTGCCAGCAGCTTAGGGGCGAGCGGGGATGAAGAGACCCAGTACTTC; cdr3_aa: CASSLGASGDEETQYF
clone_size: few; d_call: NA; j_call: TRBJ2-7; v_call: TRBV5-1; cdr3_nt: TGCGCCAGCAGCGAGGACAGCATATCCTACGAGCAGTACTTC; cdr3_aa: CASSEDSISYEQYF
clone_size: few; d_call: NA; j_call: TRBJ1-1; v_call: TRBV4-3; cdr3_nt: TGCGCCAGCAGCTCAATCCTGAACACTGAAGCTTTCTTT; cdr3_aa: CASSSILNTEAFF
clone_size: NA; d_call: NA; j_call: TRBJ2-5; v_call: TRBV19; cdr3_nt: TGTGCCAGTAGTACTCGGGTGGGAGAGACCCAGTACTTC; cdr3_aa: CASSTRVGETQYF
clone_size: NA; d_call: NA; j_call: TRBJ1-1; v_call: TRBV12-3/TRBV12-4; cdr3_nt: TGTGCCAGCAGTTTAGAGTTGAGGACTGAAGCTTTCTTT; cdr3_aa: CASSLELRTEAFF
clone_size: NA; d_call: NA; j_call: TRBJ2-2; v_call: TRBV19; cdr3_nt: TGTGCCAGTAGTATCCTTGGGCAGGGATTGAACACCGGGGAGCTGTTTTTT; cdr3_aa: CASSILGQGLNTGELFF
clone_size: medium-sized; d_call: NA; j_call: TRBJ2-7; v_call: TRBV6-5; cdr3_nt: TGTGCCAGCAGAGGGGATGGCTACGAGCAGTACTTC; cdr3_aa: CASRGDGYEQYF
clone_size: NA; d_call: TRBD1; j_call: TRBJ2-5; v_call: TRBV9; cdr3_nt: TGTGCCAGCAGCGTAGCGGCAGGGGGCGAAGAGACCCAGTACTTC; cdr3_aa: CASSVAAGGEETQYF
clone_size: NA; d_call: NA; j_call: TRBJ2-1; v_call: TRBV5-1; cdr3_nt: TGCGCCAGCAGCTTGGCCTGGTCAGGGCTCTCCAATGAGCAGTTCTTC; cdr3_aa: CASSLAWSGLSNEQFF
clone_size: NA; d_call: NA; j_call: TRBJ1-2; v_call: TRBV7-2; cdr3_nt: TGTGCCAGCAGCTTAAGGCAGGCAGACTATGGCTACACCTTC; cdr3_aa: CASSLRQADYGYTF
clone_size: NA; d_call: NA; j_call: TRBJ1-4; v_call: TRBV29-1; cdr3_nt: TGCAGCGTTGCGTCCAATGAAAAACTGTTTTTT; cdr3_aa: CSVASNEKLFF
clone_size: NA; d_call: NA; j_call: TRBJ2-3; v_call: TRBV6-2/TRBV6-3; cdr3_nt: TGTGCCAGCAGTTACTTAGTCTCCAGGGATACGCAGTATTTT; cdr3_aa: CASSYLVSRDTQYF
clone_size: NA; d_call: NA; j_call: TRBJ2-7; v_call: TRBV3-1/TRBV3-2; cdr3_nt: TGTGCCAGCAGCCCGAGGGGGAGGGAACTCGAGCAGTACTTC; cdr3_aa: CASSPRGRELEQYF
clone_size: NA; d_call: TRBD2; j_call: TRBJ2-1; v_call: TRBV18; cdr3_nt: TGTGCCAGCTCACCGATGACTAGCGGCTCCTACAATGAGCAGTTCTTC; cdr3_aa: CASSPMTSGSYNEQFF
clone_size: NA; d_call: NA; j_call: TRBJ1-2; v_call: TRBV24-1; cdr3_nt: TGTGCCACCAGTGAGGGGGCAGGGACCAACTATGGCTACACCTTC; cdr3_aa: CATSEGAGTNYGYTF
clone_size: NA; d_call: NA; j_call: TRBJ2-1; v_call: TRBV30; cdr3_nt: TGTGCCTGGAGTCTAGGGAGGAGGACACGGGGTGAGCAGTTCTTC; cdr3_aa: CAWSLGRRTRGEQFF
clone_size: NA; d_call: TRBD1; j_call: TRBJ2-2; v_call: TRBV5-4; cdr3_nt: TGTGCCAGCAGCCTACAGGGGAGTAGGTCCGGGGAGCTGTTTTTT; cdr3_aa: CASSLQGSRSGELFF
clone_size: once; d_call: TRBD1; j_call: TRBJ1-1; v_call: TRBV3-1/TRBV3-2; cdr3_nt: TGTGCCAGCAGCCACGGACAGGGTGGGACTGAAGCTTTCTTT; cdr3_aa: CASSHGQGGTEAFF
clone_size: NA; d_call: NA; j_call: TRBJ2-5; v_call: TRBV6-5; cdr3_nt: TGTGCCAGCAGGGCCGAGGGGGGGAGGGAGACCCAGTACTTC; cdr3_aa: CASRAEGGRETQYF
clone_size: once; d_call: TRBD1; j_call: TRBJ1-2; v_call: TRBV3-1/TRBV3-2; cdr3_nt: TGTGCCAGCAGAGGGACAGGGTCTGGCTACACCTTC; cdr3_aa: CASRGTGSGYTF
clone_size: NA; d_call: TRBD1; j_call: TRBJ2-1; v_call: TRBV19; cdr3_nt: TGTGCCAGTGCGCGGACAGGGGGAATGGGGGACAATGAGCAGTTCTTC; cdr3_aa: CASARTGGMGDNEQFF
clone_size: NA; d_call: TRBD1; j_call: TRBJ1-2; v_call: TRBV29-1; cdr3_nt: TGCAGCGGACGGACAGGGGGCATGGGTAACTATGGCTACACCTTC; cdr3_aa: CSGRTGGMGNYGYTF
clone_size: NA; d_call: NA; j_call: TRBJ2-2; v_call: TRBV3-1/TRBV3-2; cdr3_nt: TGTGCCAGCAGCCAAGGGCTAGAGGCCGGGGAGCTGTTTTTT; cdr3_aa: CASSQGLEAGELFF
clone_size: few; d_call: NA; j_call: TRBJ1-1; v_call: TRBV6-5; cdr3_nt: TGTGCCAGCAGTCCGGTCGACAGATACACTGAAGCTTTCTTT; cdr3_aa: CASSPVDRYTEAFF
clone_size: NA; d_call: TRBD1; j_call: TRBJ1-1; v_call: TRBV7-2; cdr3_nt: TGTGCCAGCAGCGTACAGGGGGTGAACACTGAAGCTTTCTTT; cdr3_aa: CASSVQGVNTEAFF
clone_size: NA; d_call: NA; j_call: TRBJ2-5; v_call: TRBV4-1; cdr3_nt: TGCGCCAGCAGCCCTTTTACTAGCCAGGTGGAAGAGACCCAGTACTTC; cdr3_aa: CASSPFTSQVEETQYF
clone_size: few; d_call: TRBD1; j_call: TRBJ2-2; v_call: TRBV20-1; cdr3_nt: TGCAGTGCTAGTACAGGGGGCAAGAACACCGGGGAGCTGTTTTTT; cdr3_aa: CSASTGGKNTGELFF
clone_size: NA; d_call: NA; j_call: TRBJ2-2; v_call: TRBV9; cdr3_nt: TGTGCCAGCAGCGCAGTATCGAACACCGGGGAGCTGTTTTTT; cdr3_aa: CASSAVSNTGELFF
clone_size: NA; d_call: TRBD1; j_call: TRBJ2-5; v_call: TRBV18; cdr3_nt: TGTGCCAGCTCACCCGTCTTTTTTGAGGGGGCGAAAGAGACCCAGTACTTC; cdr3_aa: CASSPVFFEGAKETQYF
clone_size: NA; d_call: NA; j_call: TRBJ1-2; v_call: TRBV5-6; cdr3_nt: TGTGCCAGCAGCCCGCGGTACGGGGGACCCTATGGCTACACCTTC; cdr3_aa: CASSPRYGGPYGYTF
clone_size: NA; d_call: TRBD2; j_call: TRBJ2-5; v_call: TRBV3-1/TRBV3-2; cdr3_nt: TGTGCCAGCAGCCAAGTGGCGTGGGCTAGCGGGGGGGCCCAAGAGACCCAGTACTTC; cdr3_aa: CASSQVAWASGGAQETQYF